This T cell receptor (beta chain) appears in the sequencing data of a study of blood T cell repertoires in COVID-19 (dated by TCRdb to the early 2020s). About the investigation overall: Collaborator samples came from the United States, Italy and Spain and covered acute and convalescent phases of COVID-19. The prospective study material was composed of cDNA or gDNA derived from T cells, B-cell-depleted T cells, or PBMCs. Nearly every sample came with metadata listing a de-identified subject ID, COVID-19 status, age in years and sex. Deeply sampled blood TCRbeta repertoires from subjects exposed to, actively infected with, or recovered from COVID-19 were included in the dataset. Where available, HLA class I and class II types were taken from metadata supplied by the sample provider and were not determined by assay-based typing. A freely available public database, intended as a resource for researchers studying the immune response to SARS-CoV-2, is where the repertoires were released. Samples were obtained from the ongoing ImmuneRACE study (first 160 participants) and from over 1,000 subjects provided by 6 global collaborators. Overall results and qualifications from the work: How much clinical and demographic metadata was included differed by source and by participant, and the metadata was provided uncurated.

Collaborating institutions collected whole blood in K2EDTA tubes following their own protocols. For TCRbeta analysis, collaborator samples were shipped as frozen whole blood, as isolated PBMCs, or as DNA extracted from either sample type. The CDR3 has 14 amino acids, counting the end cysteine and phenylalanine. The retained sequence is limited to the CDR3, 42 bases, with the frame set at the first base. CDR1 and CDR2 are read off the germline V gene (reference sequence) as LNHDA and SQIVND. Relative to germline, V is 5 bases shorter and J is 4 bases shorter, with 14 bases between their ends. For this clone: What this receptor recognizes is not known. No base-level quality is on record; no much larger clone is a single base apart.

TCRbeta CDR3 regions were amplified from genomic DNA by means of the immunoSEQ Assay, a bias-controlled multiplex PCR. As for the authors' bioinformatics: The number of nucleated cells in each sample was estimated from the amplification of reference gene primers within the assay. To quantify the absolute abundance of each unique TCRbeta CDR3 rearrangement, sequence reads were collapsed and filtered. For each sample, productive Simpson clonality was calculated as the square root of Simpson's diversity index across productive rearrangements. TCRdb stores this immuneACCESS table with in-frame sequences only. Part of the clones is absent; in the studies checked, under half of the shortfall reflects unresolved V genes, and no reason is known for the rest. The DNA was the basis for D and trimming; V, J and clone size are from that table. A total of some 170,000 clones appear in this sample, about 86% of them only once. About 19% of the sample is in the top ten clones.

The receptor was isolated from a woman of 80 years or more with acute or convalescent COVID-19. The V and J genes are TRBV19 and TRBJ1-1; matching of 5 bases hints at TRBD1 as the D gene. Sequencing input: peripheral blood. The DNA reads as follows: TGTGCCAGTAGTCCCCCGGTGGGGGGCACTGAAGCTTTCTTT. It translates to CASSPPVGGTEAFF.